The 12 T cell receptor beta chains listed next were all sequenced from one sample in a study of OX40 agonist ivuxolimab in advanced cancers. The method was immunoSEQ multiplex PCR; TCRdb's version includes in-frame clones alone and lacks a portion of them. The sample lists tens of thousands of clones; around three quarters were seen once. This sample comprised CD4+ or CD8+ T cells sorted from blood, obtained in a trial of the OX40 agonist ivuxolimab. These receptors were collected from an adult with an advanced solid tumor such as melanoma, head and neck, liver or kidney cancer.

The chain uses TRBV27 and TRBJ1-2, with a tentative D call TRBD1 (6 bases). The CDR3 has 14 amino acids. Trimming took off 7 bases at V and 8 bases at J, with 20 bases between the two ends. The germline gives CDR1 MNHEY, CDR2 SMNVEV (reference sequence). CDR3 bases: TGTGCCAGCACCGAAGCGTGGGGGCTCGGGGGCTACACCTTC. Translated, it gives CASTEAWGLGGYTF.

The chain is built from TRBV7-8 and TRBJ2-3; 9 nucleotides agree with TRBD1. The CDR3 is made up of 14 amino acids. J gave up 4 bases and V 4 bases, and 3 bases lay outside the gene matches. Germline CDR1 SGHVS, CDR2 FQNEAQ. CDR3 protein: CASSSGQGADTQYF. The CDR3, as DNA: TGTGCCAGCAGCTCGGGACAGGGAGCAGATACGCAGTATTTT.

In its sample, this clone was seen a few times. This sequence joins TRBV6-6 and TRBJ2-1; possible D gene TRBD1, 6 bases. Trimming shortened V by 0 bases and J by 3 bases, and 6 bases separated the two germline ends. Germline CDR1 and CDR2: MNHNY and SVGAGI (reference sequence). The CDR3 covers 14 residues. This chain's CDR3 is CASSYSRGYNEQFF. CDR3 coding DNA: TGTGCCAGCAGTTACTCCAGGGGCTACAATGAGCAGTTCTTC.

The chain uses TRBV6-5 and TRBJ1-2, with a weak D call TRBD1 (6 bases). Germline loops: CDR1 MNHEY, CDR2 SVGAGI. V lost 3 bases and J lost 5, with 13 bases in between. CDR3 length: 14 amino acids. The CDR3 sequence is CASSYWGAEYGYTF. DNA for the CDR3: TGTGCCAGCAGTTATTGGGGGGCGGAATATGGCTACACCTTC.

The chain joins TRBV29-1 to TRBJ1-5; D remains unclear. From germline, CDR1 is SQVTM and CDR2 ANQGSEA. Trimming took 7 bases from V and 3 from J, leaving 16 bases between them. The CDR3 has 14 amino acids. The CDR3 here is CSATSGGPNQPQHF. CDR3 DNA: TGCAGCGCCACCAGTGGCGGACCCAATCAGCCCCAGCATTTT.

CDR3 sequence reads: CASSYSGGGYEQYF. CDR3 DNA: TGTGCCAGCAGTTACTCGGGCGGGGGTTACGAGCAGTACTTC. The gene calls are TRBV6-6 and TRBJ2-7; 7 bases line up with TRBD2. Germline V gene lookup returns CDR1 MNHNY and CDR2 SVGAGI (reference sequence). The CDR3 runs 14 residues. V gave up 0 bases and J gave up 4 bases; unmatched junction bases: 3.

This chain links TRBV7-2 with TRBJ2-1; possibly TRBD2 for D (5 bases). Germline-derived CDR1 and CDR2 are SGHTA and FQGNSA. Trimming stripped 0 bases from V and 2 bases from J, with 14 bases between. There are 17 residues in the CDR3. CDR3 loop: CASSLAPGIATYNEQFF. DNA of the CDR3: TGTGCCAGCAGCTTAGCGCCGGGAATAGCGACCTACAATGAGCAGTTCTTC.

This sequence joins TRBV7-9 and TRBJ1-1; possible D gene TRBD1, 6 bases. Looked up from germline, CDR1 is SEHNR and CDR2 is FQNEAQ (reference sequence). V lost 3 bases and J 6 bases, leaving 20 bases between the germline ends. The CDR3 covers 16 residues. The CDR3 reads CASSLYRDTNVAEAFF. The CDR3 DNA is TGTGCCAGCAGCTTGTACCGGGACACCAATGTCGCTGAAGCTTTCTTT.

This chain uses TRBV7-2 with TRBJ2-1; 10 positions agree with TRBD2. The J segment lost 8 bases and the V segment lost 5 bases, leaving 12 bases of the junction unmatched. Per germline, CDR1 SGHTA and CDR2 FQGNSA. This CDR3 region has 16 residues. CDR3 nucleotide sequence: TGTGCCAGCAGCCCAACTAGCGGGGCGGGGGTTTATGAGCAGTTCTTC. Its protein is CASSPTSGAGVYEQFF.

The gene calls are TRBV4-3 and TRBJ1-4; D ambiguous. CDR3 length: 15 residues. V dropped 0 bases and J dropped 8 bases, with 13 bases sitting between them. Germline V gene data show CDR1 as LGHNA and CDR2 as YSLEER. The CDR3 region is CASSQERRVGEKLFF. In nucleotides, the CDR3 is TGCGCCAGCAGCCAAGAAAGGAGGGTAGGGGAAAAACTGTTTTTT.

V gene TRBV7-6 combines with J gene TRBJ2-5; D unclear. This CDR3 contains 13 residues. The germline V gene encodes CDR1 SGHVS and CDR2 FNYEAQ. The ends were cut back, 5 bases at V and 1 base at J, with 8 bases in the middle. CDR3 in DNA: TGTGCCAGCAGCAACTACCTCCAAGAGACCCAGTACTTC. It is translated as CASSNYLQETQYF.

Only a few counts were recorded for this clone. The V gene is TRBV19, the J gene TRBJ1-6; D is unresolved. Trimming took 11 bases from V and 0 from J, leaving 14 bases between them. CDR1 LNHDA and CDR2 SQIVND come from the germline V gene (reference sequence). There are 15 residues in the CDR3. DNA of the CDR3: TGTGCCTCCGGAGATCTGAGCTCCTATAATTCACCCCTCCACTTT. Its translation is CASGDLSSYNSPLHF.